A single T cell receptor beta chain is shown here with its context. V was pared by 5 bases and J by 3 bases, with 9 bases of the junction left unmatched. There are 17 residues in the CDR3. Germline V gene lookup returns CDR1 MNHNY and CDR2 SVGAGI (reference sequence). The repertoire was sequenced with immunoSEQ multiplex PCR; TCRdb's copy has only in-frame clones and lacks some. The sample has some 190,000 clones, 80% to 90% seen once. The data derive from a study of blood T cell repertoires in COVID-19. In the study overall: The analysed material was cDNA or gDNA that came from T cells, B-cell-depleted T cells, or PBMCs.

This sequence was found in a man between 25 and 39 years old with acute or convalescent COVID-19. Sequencing was done on a sample of peripheral blood. The chain uses TRBV6-6 and TRBJ2-2; 10 bases agree with TRBD1. The CDR3 bases are TGTGCCAGCAGTCCGGGGACAGGGGTACAGTACACCGGGGAGCTGTTTTTT. It codes for CASSPGTGVQYTGELFF.